The 22 T cell receptor beta chains in this list originate from one sample, sequenced in a study of T cell responses to AZD1222 COVID-19 vaccine. Clones were sequenced by immunoSEQ multiplex PCR, and TCRdb holds only the in-frame ones, with some missing. The table has some 120,000 clones, more than 85% seen once. Sample: peripheral blood, taken on day 0 of AZD1222 vaccination. These receptors were collected from an adult in good health.

The rearrangement links TRBV9 to TRBJ2-2; D is ambiguous. CDR3 size: 16 residues. V dropped 4 bases and J dropped 6 bases, with 19 bases sitting between them. Germline V gene data show CDR1 as SGDLS and CDR2 as YYNGEE. The CDR3, as DNA: TGTGCCAGCAGCTCTTTTCAGTCGGGTGTAGCCGGGGAGCTGTTTTTT. Translating it yields CASSSFQSGVAGELFF. Together with reference TRBV9 and TRBJ2-2, the CDR3 gives the full variable domain: DSGVTQTPKHLITATGQRVTLRCSPRSGDLSVYWYQQSLDQGLQFLIQYYNGEERAKGNILERFSAQQFPDLHSELNLSSLELGDSALYFCASSSFQSGVAGELFFGEGSRLTVL.

The rearrangement joins TRBV5-1 to TRBJ2-2; D uncertain. CDR1 is SGHRS, CDR2 YFSETQ, per germline. There are 14 residues in the CDR3. The V end lost 5 bases, the J end lost 2 bases, and 10 bases lay between the germline ends. The CDR3 DNA reads as TGCGCCAGCAGTAACGGAGATAACACCGGGGAGCTGTTTTTT. This encodes CASSNGDNTGELFF.

V usage is TRBV19 and J usage is TRBJ2-3; 9 bases agree with TRBD1. The CDR3 sequence is 15 residues long. CDR1 and CDR2 (germline): LNHDA, SQIVND (reference sequence). J gave up 5 bases and V 5 bases, and 8 bases lay outside the gene matches. The CDR3 spells CASSFRDREEDTQYF. The CDR3 DNA is TGTGCCAGTAGTTTCCGGGACAGGGAAGAAGATACGCAGTATTTT. Combining the CDR3 with reference TRBV19 and TRBJ2-3 gives the whole variable domain DGGITQSPKYLFRKEGQNVTLSCEQNLNHDAMYWYRQDPGQGLRLIYYSQIVNDFQKGDIAEGYSVSREKKESFPLTVTSAQKNPTAFYLCASSFRDREEDTQYFGPGTRLTVL.

The V call is TRBV27, the J call TRBJ1-4; the D is unclear. The V gene's germline CDR1 is MNHEY and CDR2 SMNVEV (reference sequence). Trimming removed 4 bases from V and 2 bases from J, with 14 bases in between. The CDR3 is made up of 16 amino acids. This chain's CDR3 is CASSSGHGRTNEKLFF. The CDR3 DNA sequence: TGTGCCAGCAGTTCTGGCCATGGCCGGACTAATGAAAAACTGTTTTTT.

J is TRBJ1-4 and V is TRBV7-9, with D tentatively TRBD1 (5 bases). This CDR3 has 15 residues. V was pared by 4 bases and J by 0 bases, with 9 bases between. In germline, CDR1 is SEHNR, CDR2 FQNEAQ (reference sequence). The CDR3 nucleotides read TGTGCCAGCAGCTGGGGGACGGCAACTAATGAAAAACTGTTTTTT. Translating it yields CASSWGTATNEKLFF.

This chain links TRBV18 with TRBJ1-2; the D is unclear. There are 15 residues in the CDR3. Germline V gives CDR1 KGHSH, CDR2 LQKENI. Trimming removed 3 bases from V and 4 bases from J, with 15 bases in between. The CDR3 is CASSPEKGSGYGYTF. CDR3 DNA sequence: TGTGCCAGCTCACCCGAGAAGGGCTCGGGCTATGGCTACACCTTC.

The chain uses TRBV6-5 and TRBJ2-7, with 9 bases aligning to TRBD1. CDR3 length: 15 residues. Germline CDR1 reads MNHEY; CDR2 reads SVGAGI. V was clipped by 6 bases and J by 0 bases; unmatched bases: 6. CDR3 region: CASSRTGESSYEQYF. CDR3 DNA sequence: TGTGCCAGCAGCAGGACAGGGGAGAGCTCCTACGAGCAGTACTTC.

The table lists this clone with a count of one. The chain links TRBV5-4 to TRBJ2-2, with 10 bases identical to TRBD2. CDR1 is SGHNT and CDR2 is YYREEE in the germline V gene (reference sequence). Unmatched junction bases numbered 1, after V lost 0 bases and J lost 2 bases. The CDR3 sequence is 16 residues long. DNA of the CDR3: TGTGCCAGCAGCTTGGTAGCGGGGGGTAACACCGGGGAGCTGTTTTTT. It codes for CASSLVAGGNTGELFF.

This rearrangement joins TRBV27 to TRBJ2-7, with D tentatively TRBD1 (6 bases). In germline, CDR1 is MNHEY, CDR2 SMNVEV (reference sequence). The CDR3 has 14 amino acids. V was trimmed by 4 bases and J by 6 bases, leaving 16 bases between them. CDR3 coding DNA: TGTGCCAGCAGTTCATCGACAGGTTTTGGCGAGCAGTACTTC. Translation: CASSSSTGFGEQYF.

The gene calls are TRBV4-1 and TRBJ1-1; D gene ambiguous. V was clipped by 1 base and J by 0 bases, with 9 bases between them. This CDR3 has 15 residues. Per the germline V gene, CDR1 is MGHRA and CDR2 is YSYEKL. CDR3 residues: CASSQVGWMNTEAFF. CDR3 bases: TGCGCCAGCAGCCAAGTCGGCTGGATGAACACTGAAGCTTTCTTT.

CDR3 DNA sequence: TGCAGCGTTTGGGTCGCTACGGAATTTGAGCAGTTCTTC. Its translation is CSVWVATEFEQFF. This chain connects TRBV29-1 to TRBJ2-1; D is uncertain. Looked up from germline, CDR1 is SQVTM and CDR2 is ANQGSEA. This CDR3 has 13 residues. Trimming removed 5 bases from V and 9 bases from J, with 17 bases in between.

V gene TRBV20-1 combines with J gene TRBJ1-6; D possibly corresponds to TRBD1 (6 bases). Germline loops: CDR1 DFQATT, CDR2 SNEGSKA (reference sequence). Deletions cut 3 bases from V and 10 bases from J, with 10 bases between. CDR3 length: 12 residues. The CDR3 sequence: CSASQGNSPLHF. CDR3 DNA sequence: TGCAGTGCTAGTCAGGGGAACTCACCCCTCCACTTT.

The chain joins TRBV10-3 to TRBJ1-5, with a weak D call TRBD1 (5 bases). This CDR3 contains 12 residues. CDR1 is ENHRY, CDR2 SYGVKD, per germline. Trimming removed 10 bases at V and 3 bases at J, with 10 bases between. CDR3 DNA sequence: TGTGCCACTGGGACTGACAATCAGCCCCAGCATTTT. It specifies CATGTDNQPQHF.

This chain joins TRBV27 and TRBJ2-2; weak D call: TRBD1 (5 bases). Trimming took off 3 bases at V and 0 bases at J, with 11 bases between the two ends. This CDR3 is built from 16 residues. Germline CDR1 is MNHEY and CDR2 is SMNVEV (reference sequence). CDR3 protein: CASSFYGRANTGELFF. In DNA form, the CDR3 reads TGTGCCAGCAGTTTTTACGGCAGGGCGAACACCGGGGAGCTGTTTTTT.

J is TRBJ2-2 and V is TRBV9, with TRBD2 matching over 9 bases. J was trimmed by 5 bases and V by 6 bases; bases with no gene match: 5. The CDR3 runs 14 residues. Germline CDR1 reads SGDLS; CDR2 reads YYNGEE. The CDR3: CASTLAGLTGELFF. The CDR3 DNA reads TGTGCCAGCACGCTAGCGGGACTAACCGGGGAGCTGTTTTTT.

The chain couples TRBV5-1 to TRBJ2-7; D gene ambiguous. The V and J ends lost 3 bases and 3 bases respectively, with 10 bases between them. Germline CDR1 reads SGHRS; CDR2 reads YFSETQ. This CDR3 spans 13 amino acids. CDR3 amino acids: CASSSVGVYEQYF. The CDR3 DNA reads as TGCGCCAGCAGCTCCGTTGGGGTCTACGAGCAGTACTTC.

The chain combines TRBV5-6 with TRBJ2-7; TRBD1 or TRBD2 may be the D gene (5 bases each). CDR1 is SGHDT, CDR2 YYEEEE, per germline. The CDR3 totals 13 residues. Between the trimmed V and J ends, which lost 3 bases and 3 bases, there was a span of 10 bases. The CDR3 reads CASSWGRGYEQYF. The CDR3 region has the DNA TGTGCCAGCAGCTGGGGACGGGGCTACGAGCAGTACTTC.

The chain employs TRBV7-6 and TRBJ2-7, with a tentative D call TRBD1 (5 bases). CDR1 and CDR2 (germline): SGHVS, FNYEAQ. Trimming took off 3 bases at V and 4 bases at J, with 10 bases between the two ends. The CDR3 contains 13 residues. The CDR3 sequence: CASSFTTAYEQYF. The CDR3 DNA reads as TGTGCCAGCAGCTTCACGACAGCTTACGAGCAGTACTTC. Drawing the rest from reference TRBV7-6 and TRBJ2-7, the complete variable domain is GAGVSQSPRYKVTKRGQDVALRCDPISGHVSLYWYRQALGQGPEFLTYFNYEAQQDKSGLPNDRFSAERPEGSISTLTIQRTEQRDSAMYRCASSFTTAYEQYFGPGTRLTVT.

The chain has TRBV5-4 and TRBJ1-4; 9 bases are a match to TRBD1. The germline CDR1 and CDR2 sequences are SGHNT and YYREEE (reference sequence). V trimming: 1 base; J trimming: 8 bases; junction bases outside the gene matches: 3. The CDR3 totals 14 residues. The CDR3: CASSLTGTGEKLFF. In nucleotides, the CDR3 is TGTGCCAGCAGCTTGACAGGGACAGGGGAAAAACTGTTTTTT.

The chain recombines TRBV24-1 with TRBJ1-2, with D possibly being TRBD1 (6 bases). The germline gives CDR1 KGHDR, CDR2 SFDVKD. The CDR3 runs 14 residues. The V gene lost 3 bases and the J gene lost 4 bases, with 11 bases spanning the gap. DNA for the CDR3: TGTGCCACCAGTGATCTGAGGGGGGCCTATGGCTACACCTTC. It encodes CATSDLRGAYGYTF.

The chain links TRBV7-2 to TRBJ2-5, with 11 bases identical to TRBD1. The CDR3 is 13 amino acids. Per the germline V gene, CDR1 is SGHTA and CDR2 is FQGNSA. The V segment lost 8 bases and the J segment 5 bases; nucleotides outside the gene matches: 4. CDR3 nucleotide sequence: TGTGCCAGCCTCCGGGACAGGGGGGAGACCCAGTACTTC. It translates to CASLRDRGETQYF.

V and J are TRBV10-3 and TRBJ2-7; no clear D gene. The V end was cut by 4 bases, the J end by 3 bases, with 4 bases between. Germline V gene sequence: CDR1 ENHRY, CDR2 SYGVKD. The CDR3 is made up of 11 amino acids. The CDR3 protein is CAISGRYEQYF. CDR3 bases: TGTGCCATCAGTGGTCGCTACGAGCAGTACTTC.